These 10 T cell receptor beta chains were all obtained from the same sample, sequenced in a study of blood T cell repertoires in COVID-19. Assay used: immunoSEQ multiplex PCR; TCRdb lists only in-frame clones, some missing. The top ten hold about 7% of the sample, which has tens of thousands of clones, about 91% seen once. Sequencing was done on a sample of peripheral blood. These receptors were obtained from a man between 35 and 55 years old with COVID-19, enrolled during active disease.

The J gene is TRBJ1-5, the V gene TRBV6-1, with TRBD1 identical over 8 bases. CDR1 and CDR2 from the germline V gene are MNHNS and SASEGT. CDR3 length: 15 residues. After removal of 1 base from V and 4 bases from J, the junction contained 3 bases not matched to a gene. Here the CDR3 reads CASSEVRTGNQPQHF. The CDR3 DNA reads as TGTGCCAGCAGTGAAGTACGGACAGGGAATCAGCCCCAGCATTTT.

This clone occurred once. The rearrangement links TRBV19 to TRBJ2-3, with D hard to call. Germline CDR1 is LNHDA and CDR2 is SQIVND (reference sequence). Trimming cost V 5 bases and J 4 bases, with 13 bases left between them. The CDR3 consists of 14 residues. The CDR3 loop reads CASSPKVTADTQYF. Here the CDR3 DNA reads TGTGCCAGTAGTCCAAAAGTTACAGCAGATACGCAGTATTTT.

The CDR3 sequence is CASRSDSPSGANVLTF. DNA of the CDR3: TGTGCCAGCAGATCCGATAGCCCCTCTGGGGCCAACGTCCTGACTTTC. V and J are TRBV28 and TRBJ2-6; D ambiguous. V was clipped by 6 bases and J by 0 bases, with 12 bases between them. The length of the CDR3 is 16 residues. Per the germline V gene, CDR1 is MDHEN and CDR2 is SYDVKM.

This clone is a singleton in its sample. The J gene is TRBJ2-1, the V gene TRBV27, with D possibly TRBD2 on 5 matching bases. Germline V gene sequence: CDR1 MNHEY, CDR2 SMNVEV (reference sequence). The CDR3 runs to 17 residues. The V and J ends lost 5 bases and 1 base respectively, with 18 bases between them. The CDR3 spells CASSRKPPWESYNEQFF. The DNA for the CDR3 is TGTGCCAGCAGTCGCAAACCCCCCTGGGAGTCCTACAATGAGCAGTTCTTC.

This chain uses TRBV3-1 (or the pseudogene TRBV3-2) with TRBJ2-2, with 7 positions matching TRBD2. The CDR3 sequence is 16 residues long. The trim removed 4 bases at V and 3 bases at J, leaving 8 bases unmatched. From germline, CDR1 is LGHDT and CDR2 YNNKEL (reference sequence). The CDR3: CASSPLAGDYTGELFF. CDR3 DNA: TGTGCCAGCAGCCCCTTGGCGGGGGACTACACCGGGGAGCTGTTTTTT.

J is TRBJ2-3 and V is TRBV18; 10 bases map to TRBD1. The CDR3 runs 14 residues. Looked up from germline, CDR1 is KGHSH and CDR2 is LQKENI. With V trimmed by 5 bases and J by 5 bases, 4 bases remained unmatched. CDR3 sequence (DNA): TGTGCCAGCTCAACCGGACAGGGGGGAGATACGCAGTATTTT. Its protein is CASSTGQGGDTQYF.

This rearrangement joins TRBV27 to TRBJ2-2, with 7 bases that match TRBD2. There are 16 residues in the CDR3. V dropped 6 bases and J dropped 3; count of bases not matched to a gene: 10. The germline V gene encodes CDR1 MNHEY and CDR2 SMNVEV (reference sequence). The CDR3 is CASRPWGRDDTGELFF. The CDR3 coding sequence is TGTGCCAGCAGGCCTTGGGGGAGGGACGACACCGGGGAGCTGTTTTTT.

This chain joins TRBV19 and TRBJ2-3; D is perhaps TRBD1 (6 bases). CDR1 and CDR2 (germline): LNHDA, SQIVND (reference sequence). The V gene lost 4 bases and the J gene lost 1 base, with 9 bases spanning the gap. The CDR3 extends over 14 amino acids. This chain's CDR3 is CASSKGDGTDTQYF. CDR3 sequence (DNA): TGTGCCAGTAGTAAGGGGGACGGCACAGATACGCAGTATTTT.

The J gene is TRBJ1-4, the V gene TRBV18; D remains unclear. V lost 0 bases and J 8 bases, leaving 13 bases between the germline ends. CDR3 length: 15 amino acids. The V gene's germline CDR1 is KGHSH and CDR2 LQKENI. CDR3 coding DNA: TGTGCCAGCTCACCACCTATGGGCGTGCGAGAAAAACTGTTTTTT. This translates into CASSPPMGVREKLFF.

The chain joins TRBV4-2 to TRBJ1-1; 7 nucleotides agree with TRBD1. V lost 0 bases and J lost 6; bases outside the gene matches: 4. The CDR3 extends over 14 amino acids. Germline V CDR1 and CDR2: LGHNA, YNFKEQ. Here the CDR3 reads CASSQESQGAEAFF. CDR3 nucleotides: TGTGCCAGCAGCCAAGAATCGCAGGGGGCTGAAGCTTTCTTT.